This T cell receptor beta chain was sequenced during a study of monozygotic twins with inflammatory bowel disease. General observations from the study: IBD patients share fewer clonotypes with other people than healthy twins do, especially with disease activity. IBD-affected twins scored below their healthy co-twins in TCRbeta diversity (inverse Simpson). A single strong IBD-associated signal or clonotype was not supported by the findings.

The CDR3 covers 15 residues. CDR1 and CDR2 (germline): SGHDT, YYEEEE. With the 5' RACE reads reprocessed, TCRdb shows one record per CDR3 protein and no DNA. This repertoire includes approximately 200,000 distinct CDR3 sequences. A word on this clonotype: What it recognizes is unknown.

The sequence derives from a human donor with ulcerative colitis or Crohn's disease, or a healthy co-twin of an affected twin (not recorded which). Sequenced input: blood. The J gene is TRBJ2-5, the V gene TRBV5-6; lacking DNA, the TRBD1 call made by TCRdb goes unchecked. CDR3 loop: CASSYGRGGAETQYF.